This is a list of T cell receptor beta chains from one sample in a study of T cell repertoires in cytomegalovirus infection. A single record per CDR3 protein comes from TCRdb applying MiXCR to the reads. The profile shows over 100,000 distinct CDR3 sequences, about 30% of them singletons. Their specific antigens are unknown. The sample was CD8+ T cells from cultured PBMCs, taken from culture after CMV antigen stimulation. These receptors all stem from a human donor in good health (CMV status not recorded). Some clones in this sample may be carry-over from other donors' samples. CDR3s include the opening cysteine and the closing phenylalanine or tryptophan.

V	CDR3
TRBV12-3/TRBV12-4	CASSLGSLYGYTF
TRBV20-1	CSATTASYEQYF
TRBV19	CASTTGGNTEAFF
TRBV19	CASSVGTSGGTGELFF
TRBV2	CASSEYPGVYNEQFF
TRBV28	CASSSIFSGGVDEQFF
TRBV7-6	CVSSQGTSGGFYNEQFF
TRBV7-9	CASSPGLAGASEQFF
TRBV12-3/TRBV12-4	CASSTGGLETQYF
TRBV10-3	CAISEDGGDYNEQFF
TRBV18	CASSRATGDEQYF
TRBV6-2/TRBV6-3	CASSLGVLWSMNTEAFF
TRBV6-6	CASIRLGGKGGSYNEQFF
TRBV9	CASSADRDRDFSGYTF
TRBV24-1	CATSEKYNTDTQYF
TRBV12-3/TRBV12-4	CASTSGVTNEKLFF
TRBV28	CASSPLWLAGGGETQYF
TRBV6-5	CASSYGGGNYGYTF
TRBV6-5	CASSYSRAYEQYF
TRBV27	CASSSVGLDEQYF
TRBV19	CASSIASGGANHSYEQYF
TRBV7-8	CASSFRTGGGYEQYF
TRBV12-3/TRBV12-4	CASGQGLQYF
TRBV2	CASSGGHKNTEAFF
TRBV27	CASSLSAGFEQYF
TRBV6-6	CASSYGGQGNTEAFF
TRBV28	CASNRGGPTDTQYF
TRBV2	CASNSGVNYGYTF
TRBV5-3	CASRVQGGSYNEQIF
TRBV12-3/TRBV12-4	CASSFAGANYGYTF
TRBV29-1	CSVWVEGASGYTF
TRBV7-8	CASKKQVGGARYEQYF
TRBV27	CASSLGFGDSPLHF
TRBV12-3/TRBV12-4	CASSPSAIEKLFF
TRBV10-3	CAIMELSSYEQYF
TRBV12-3/TRBV12-4	CASSLGTEQFF
TRBV7-8	CASSFHRSSGGASTDTQYF
TRBV7-9	CASSLKETAAGGYTF
TRBV13	CASSLGADVGYYEQYF
TRBV7-3	CASSPTGRDGYTF
TRBV2	CATHPGGGYTF
TRBV7-6	CASSFIQGAGETQYF
TRBV12-3/TRBV12-4	CASSPGPHNGPTSYEQYF
TRBV7-6	CASSASGGNTGELFF
TRBV7-8	CASSLVGTSGGAPDTQYF
TRBV25-1	CASSEGRGQETQYF
TRBV4-2	CASSPPWVPNEAFF
TRBV6-5	CASSPAGIYEQYF
TRBV3-1	CASSQGLTSGESQFF
TRBV10-3	CATSGVGDYGYTF
TRBV7-2	CASSSDSRGTGELFF
TRBV4-1	CASSLDGDYGYTF
TRBV5-1	CASSLEASGANYEQYF
TRBV7-6	CASSFSGEETQYF
TRBV13	CASSLLGSPLHF
TRBV6-6	CASSPGFQETQYF
TRBV7-8	CASSSRPSYEQYF
TRBV6-1	CASSETQESYEQYF
TRBV20-1	CSARPYPTGVYEQYF
TRBV19	CASSIAGVAHEQFF